The clone carrying this T cell receptor beta chain came up once. The data were taken from a study of cytomegalovirus exposure and HLA in healthy donors. With 0 bases clipped from V and 5 bases from J, the junction kept 5 bases outside the gene matches. The germline CDR1 and CDR2 sequences are MNHNY and SVGAGI (reference sequence). There are 15 residues in the CDR3. Clones were sequenced by immunoSEQ multiplex PCR, and TCRdb holds only the in-frame ones, with some missing. The table has roughly 330,000 clones, about nine tenths seen once. The clonotype comes from a woman in her twenties or thirties in good health and CMV-seropositive. Sequencing input: PBMCs. The genes are TRBV6-6 and TRBJ1-1; TRBD1 matches 8 bases. The CDR3 region has the DNA TGTGCCAGCAGTTACTCAGACAGGGGTCTTACTGAAGCTTTCTTT. This translates into CASSYSDRGLTEAFF.